This T cell receptor beta chain was observed in a study of cytomegalovirus exposure and HLA in healthy donors. Overall study: Around 78 million unique TCR sequences came from HLA-typed donors in an early release. Membership in the Caucasian-associated ancestry cluster was found for about 80% of approximately 430 genotyped donors. Study observations and caveats: In a later analysis, a missense DCLRE1C variant was linked to TCR beta V- and J-gene trimming.

The CDR3 sequence is 15 residues long. From germline, CDR1 is SGHRS and CDR2 YFSETQ. V lost 3 bases and J lost 8; bases outside the gene matches: 8. In regard to this clone: The antigen remains unidentified.

PCR primers comprised 60 Vbeta and 13 Jbeta primers. The assay was immunoSEQ multiplex PCR, and TCRdb's table has in-frame clones only and misses some. The repertoire holds 250,000 to 350,000 clones, with roughly 90% as singletons. Sequenced material: PBMCs. The chain carries TRBV5-1 and TRBJ2-1; 10 bases are a match to TRBD1. The sequence came from a woman aged 18 to 35 in good health and CMV-seronegative. The CDR3 is CASSSLWTGGDEQFF. The CDR3 coding sequence is TGCGCCAGCAGCTCGTTGTGGACAGGGGGGGATGAGCAGTTCTTC.